This entry is about one T cell receptor beta chain. This clonotype came up a few times. The antigen it recognizes is unknown. No clone much larger than this one lies a single base away; base qualities are absent. Stable Graves' hyperthyroidism was defined as no progression to ophthalmopathy during 18 months of follow-up. Hyperthyroidism patients were newly diagnosed, with disease duration under 2 months, and aged 18 to 65 years. Patients with uncontrolled infections, other autoimmune diseases, pregnancy or lactation were excluded. Clinical symptoms, serum thyroxine and TRAb, thyroid ultrasound, and orbital computed tomography formed the basis for the diagnoses. Ficoll-Paque density gradient centrifugation was used to isolate PBMCs from about 10 ml of fresh peripheral blood. Total RNA was extracted with Trizol reagent, and quality was checked on an Agilent 2100 Bioanalyzer. V is cut back by 0 bases and J by 7 bases, with 7 bases in the junction unmatched. Looking up the germline V gene yields CDR1 SGHAT and CDR2 FQNNGV. The CDR3 holds 17 amino acids from the cysteine to the phenylalanine. Only the CDR3 DNA is retained, 51 bases long and in frame from the first base.

TCR beta CDR3 regions were amplified from RNA transcripts. The TCR CDR3 was subjected to a first round of RT-PCR using the HTBI primer set and the Qiagen OneStep RT-PCR kit. Libraries were constructed in a second round of multiplex PCR, after which size selection and purification were performed. Sequencing of the libraries was done on an Illumina HiSeq2000 using paired-end 100 bp reads. The study's processing was this. SOAPnuke was used to process the raw data, with reads discarded if the reads contained adapters or uncalled bases, had a mean Phred below 15, or lacked an exact constant-primer or identifier match. High-quality paired reads were merged using COPE v1.2.5, and each unique nucleotide sequence was defined as a clonotype. MiTCR v1.1 was used to align clonotypes to the IMGT TRBV, TRBD and TRBJ reference segments. Only V-J combinations with frequency above 0.0001, covering 99% to 99.2% of repertoires, were analysed. The TCS score was defined as F50 (clonal expansion) divided by E x V (chaos), with BLOSUM62-based TCRdist calculated between CDR3 peptides within each V-J. Welch's t-statistics and random forest reduced around 550 V-J features to 13, which were used in a naive Bayes classifier (R e1071). Thyroid-blood repertoire similarity was quantified with the Morisita-Horn index. TCRdb cleaned the public reads at Q25 with fastp, built clones with MiXCR and kept in-frame beta chains. A single entry per CDR3 protein holds the most common genes and DNA from its merged rows. The V and J calls were not made by the authors but by TCRdb's processing. The sample data list 700,000 to 950,000 distinct CDR3 sequences, and around a third of these were observed just once. The top ten clonotypes cover around 30% of the sample.

The data were obtained in a study of T cells in Graves' hyperthyroidism and ophthalmopathy (dated by TCRdb to about 2019). Study-level background: Peripheral blood was collected at initial diagnosis, before any treatment. TCR V-J signatures able to tell the groups apart were searched for in a discovery cohort of more than 90 patients, of whom under 45 had Graves' ophthalmopathy and roughly 57 had stable Graves' hyperthyroidism. Prospective prediction of ophthalmopathy was tested in an independent validation cohort consisting of 18 hyperthyroidism patients and 17 patients who later progressed to ophthalmopathy. The approximately 90 discovery patients were divided at random into training and test sets in a 7:3 ratio. Thyroid tissue and blood T-cell repertoires from roughly six Graves' hyperthyroidism patients were also compared in the study. Once sampling was done, hyperthyroidism patients were given methimazole at a starting dose of 30 mg daily, whereas ophthalmopathy patients were given high-dose intravenous methylprednisolone. According to the paper, TCR Vbeta CDR3 sequencing was carried out on around 140 peripheral blood samples, which came from 40 to 45 ophthalmopathy, 75 to 80 hyperthyroidism and approximately 17 progressor patients.

Beyond this particular receptor, the publication reports: A 13 V-J signature model separated ophthalmopathy from stable hyperthyroidism, with around 88% sensitivity and approximately 81% specificity in cross-validation and 80%/75% in testing. No statistical method was used to set the sample size in advance, and investigators knew the group allocation. In validation, the model predicted progression to ophthalmopathy a median of about 6 months before onset, with over 55% sensitivity and roughly 73% specificity. Most expanded thyroid clonotypes (frequency above 0.001) were also found in blood, which suggests that blood repertoires may mirror thyroid immune responses.

The TCR originated in a woman in her 40s with Graves' hyperthyroidism. Material: blood. The V and J genes are TRBV11-2 and TRBJ1-6; the central 9 bases match TRBD1. The DNA sequence is as follows: TGTGCCAGCAGCTTAGATTCCGGGACAGGGTGGAATTCACCCCTCCACTTT. It translates to CASSLDSGTGWNSPLHF.